This T cell receptor (beta chain) stems from a study of blood T cell repertoires in COVID-19. About the study: Acute and convalescent COVID-19 specimens originated in the United States, Italy and Spain. T cells, B-cell-depleted T cells, or PBMCs provided the cDNA or gDNA that served as material.

Per the original data handling: From reference gene primer amplification, estimates of nucleated cell counts were derived. Assay used: immunoSEQ multiplex PCR; TCRdb lists only in-frame clones, some missing. D and trimming were read from the DNA, whereas the V and J calls and clone size are those reported in that table. The sample comprises around 280,000 clones, around four fifths of which are singletons, and around 4.2% rests with the top ten. CDR1 and CDR2 from the germline V gene are DFQATT and SNEGSKA (reference sequence). The CDR3 runs to 11 residues. Between the trimmed V and J ends, which lost 4 bases and 5 bases, there was a span of 9 bases.

The chain employs TRBV20-1 and TRBJ2-7; TRBD2 might be the D (6 bases). Sequencing was carried out using peripheral blood. The receptor's source is a woman aged 50 to 65 with active or convalescent COVID-19. CDR3 bases: TGCAGTGCTATCGGGGGAGACGAGCAGTACTTC. Translated, it gives CSAIGGDEQYF.